This TCR beta chain is drawn from a study of PD-1 blockade in classical Hodgkin lymphoma. General study results and limits: Compared with healthy donors, newly diagnosed patients reportedly showed lower baseline TCR diversity.

Turning to this clone: What it binds is not known.

Each patient's relapse followed autologous stem cell transplantation, and brentuximab vedotin exposure varied. Assay used: immunoSEQ multiplex PCR; TCRdb lists only in-frame clones, some missing. The sample lists about 46,000 clones; around 72% were seen once. V lost 2 bases, J lost 10 bases, and 10 bases lay in between. Germline CDR1 is SGHRS and CDR2 is YFSETQ. The CDR3 loop spans 12 amino acids. This specimen consisted of peripheral blood mononuclear cells (PBMCs), obtained at baseline. The chain carries TRBV5-1 and TRBJ2-1; no reliable D call. The clonotype comes from a human donor with classical Hodgkin lymphoma. CDR3 DNA sequence: TGCGCCAGCAGCTTAGGGTCTAGGGAGCAGTTCTTC. Residues: CASSLGSREQFF. Full variable domain (outside the CDR3, taken from reference TRBV5-1 and TRBJ2-1): KAGVTQTPRYLIKTRGQQVTLSCSPISGHRSVSWYQQTPGQGLQFLFEYFSETQRNKGNFPGRFSGRQFSNSRSEMNVSTLELGDSALYLCASSLGSREQFFGPGTRLTVL.